The present T cell receptor beta chain was sequenced within a study of blood T cell repertoires in COVID-19. Study-level background: PBMCs, B-cell-depleted T cells, or T cells were the source of the cDNA or gDNA that made up the material.

Authors' processing steps: Amplification of reference gene primers was used by the study to estimate nucleated cell counts. Produced via immunoSEQ multiplex PCR; TCRdb's table is partial and in-frame only. That table is the source of V, J and clone size, and D and trimming were worked out from the DNA. The table records about 190,000 clones, 79% of them present only once. In germline, CDR1 is MNHEY, CDR2 SVGEGT. The V gene end was trimmed by 6 bases and the J gene end by 9 bases; junction bases not matched to a gene: 7. The CDR3 is made up of 13 amino acids. Sequenced: peripheral blood. The J gene is TRBJ2-1, the V gene TRBV6-2 or TRBV6-3; 8 bases are shared with TRBD2. The source of this sequence is a man in his fifties or sixties with active or convalescent COVID-19. CDR3 in DNA: TGTGCCAGCAGCGGGACTAGGGAGAGTGAGCAGTTCTTC. Protein product: CASSGTRESEQFF.